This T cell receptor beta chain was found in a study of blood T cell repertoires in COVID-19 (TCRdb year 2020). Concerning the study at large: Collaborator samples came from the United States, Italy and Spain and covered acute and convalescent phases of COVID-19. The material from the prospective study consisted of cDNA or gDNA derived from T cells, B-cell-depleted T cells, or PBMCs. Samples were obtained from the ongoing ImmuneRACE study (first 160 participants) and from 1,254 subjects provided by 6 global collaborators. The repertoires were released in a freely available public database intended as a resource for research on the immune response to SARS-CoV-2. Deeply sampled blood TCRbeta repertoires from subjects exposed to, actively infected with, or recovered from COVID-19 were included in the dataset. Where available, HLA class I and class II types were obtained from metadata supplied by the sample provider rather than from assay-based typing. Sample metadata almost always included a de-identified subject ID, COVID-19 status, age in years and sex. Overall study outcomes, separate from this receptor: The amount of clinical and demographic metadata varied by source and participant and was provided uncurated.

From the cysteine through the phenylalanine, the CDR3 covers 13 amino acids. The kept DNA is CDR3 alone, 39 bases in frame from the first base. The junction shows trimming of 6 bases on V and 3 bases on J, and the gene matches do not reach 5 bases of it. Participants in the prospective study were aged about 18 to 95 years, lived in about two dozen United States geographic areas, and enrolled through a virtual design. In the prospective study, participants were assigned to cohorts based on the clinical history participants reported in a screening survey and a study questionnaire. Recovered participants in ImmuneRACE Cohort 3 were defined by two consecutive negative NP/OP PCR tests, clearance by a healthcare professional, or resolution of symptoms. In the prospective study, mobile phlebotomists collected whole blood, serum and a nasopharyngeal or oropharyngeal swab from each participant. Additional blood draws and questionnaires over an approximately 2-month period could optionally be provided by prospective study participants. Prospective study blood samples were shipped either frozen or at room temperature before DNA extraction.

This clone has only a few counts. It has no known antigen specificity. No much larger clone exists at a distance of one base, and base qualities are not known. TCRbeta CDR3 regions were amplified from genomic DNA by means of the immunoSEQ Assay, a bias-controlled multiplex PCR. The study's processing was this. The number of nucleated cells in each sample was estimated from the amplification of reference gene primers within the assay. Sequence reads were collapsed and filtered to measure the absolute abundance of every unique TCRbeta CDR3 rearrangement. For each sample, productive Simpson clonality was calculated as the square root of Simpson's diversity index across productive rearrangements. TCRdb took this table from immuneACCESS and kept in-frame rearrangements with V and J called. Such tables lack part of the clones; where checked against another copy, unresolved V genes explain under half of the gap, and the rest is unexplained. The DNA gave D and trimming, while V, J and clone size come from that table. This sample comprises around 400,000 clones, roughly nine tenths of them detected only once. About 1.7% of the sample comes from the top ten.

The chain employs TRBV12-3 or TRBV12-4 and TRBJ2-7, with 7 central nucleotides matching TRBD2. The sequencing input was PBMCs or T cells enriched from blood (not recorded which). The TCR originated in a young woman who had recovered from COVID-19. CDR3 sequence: CASRFREGYEQYF. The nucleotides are TGTGCCAGCAGATTCAGGGAGGGCTACGAGCAGTACTTC.